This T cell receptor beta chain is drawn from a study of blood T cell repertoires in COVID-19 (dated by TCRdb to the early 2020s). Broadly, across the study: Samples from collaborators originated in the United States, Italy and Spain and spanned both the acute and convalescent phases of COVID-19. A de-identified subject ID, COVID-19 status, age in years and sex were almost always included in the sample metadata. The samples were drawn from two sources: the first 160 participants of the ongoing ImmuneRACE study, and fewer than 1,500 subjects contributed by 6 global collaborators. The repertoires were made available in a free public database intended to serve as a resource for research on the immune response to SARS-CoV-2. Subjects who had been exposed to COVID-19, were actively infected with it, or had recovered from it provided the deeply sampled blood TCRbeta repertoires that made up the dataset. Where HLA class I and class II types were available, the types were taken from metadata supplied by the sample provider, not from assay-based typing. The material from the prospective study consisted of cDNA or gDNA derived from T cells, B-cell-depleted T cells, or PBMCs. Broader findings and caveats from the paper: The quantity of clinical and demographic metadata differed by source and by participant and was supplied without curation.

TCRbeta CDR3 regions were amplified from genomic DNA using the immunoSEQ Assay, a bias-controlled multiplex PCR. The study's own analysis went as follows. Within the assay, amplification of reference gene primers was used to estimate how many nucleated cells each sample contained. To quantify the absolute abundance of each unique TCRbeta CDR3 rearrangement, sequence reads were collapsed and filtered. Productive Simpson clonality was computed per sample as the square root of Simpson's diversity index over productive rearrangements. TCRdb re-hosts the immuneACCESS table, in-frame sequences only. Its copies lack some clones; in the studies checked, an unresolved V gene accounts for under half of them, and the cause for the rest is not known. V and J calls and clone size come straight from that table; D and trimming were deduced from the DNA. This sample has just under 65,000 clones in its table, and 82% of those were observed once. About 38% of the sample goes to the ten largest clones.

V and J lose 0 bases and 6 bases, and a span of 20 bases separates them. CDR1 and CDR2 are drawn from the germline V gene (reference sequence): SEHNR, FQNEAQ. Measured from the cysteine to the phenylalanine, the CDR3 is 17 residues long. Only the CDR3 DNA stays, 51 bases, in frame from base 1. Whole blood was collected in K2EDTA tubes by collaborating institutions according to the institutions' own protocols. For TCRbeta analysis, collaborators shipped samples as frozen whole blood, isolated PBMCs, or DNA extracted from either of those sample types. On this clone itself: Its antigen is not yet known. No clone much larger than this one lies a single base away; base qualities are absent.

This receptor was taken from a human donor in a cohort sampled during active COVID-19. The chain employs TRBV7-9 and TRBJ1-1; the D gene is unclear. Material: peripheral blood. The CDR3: CASSLAPTPRGRAEAFF. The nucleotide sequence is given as TGTGCCAGCAGCTTAGCGCCGACCCCGCGAGGGAGGGCTGAAGCTTTCTTT.